The next 18 T cell receptor beta chains were all read from a single sample in a study of blood T cell repertoires in COVID-19 (dated by TCRdb to about 2020). Library method: the immunoSEQ multiplex PCR assay. TCRdb carries this immuneACCESS record with in-frame sequences only. Its versions omit some clonotypes, under half of them owing to an unresolved V gene in the studies checked, with the rest unexplained. The sample contains over 400,000 clones, around 90% of them found a single time. The leading ten clones occupy roughly 8% of the sample. Sequencing was performed on peripheral blood. The receptors were gathered from a woman aged 45-65 years with COVID-19, enrolled during active disease.

The chain joins TRBV6-5 to TRBJ2-1; 7 bases match TRBD2. Unmatched junction bases numbered 1, after V lost 6 bases and J lost 2 bases. Germline V lookup: CDR1 MNHEY, CDR2 SVGAGI. The CDR3 is made up of 13 amino acids. The CDR3 reads CASRGTTYNEQFF. DNA for the CDR3: TGTGCCAGCAGAGGGACTACCTACAATGAGCAGTTCTTC.

The chain uses TRBV4-1 and TRBJ1-3; possible D gene TRBD1, 6 bases. Trimming removed 2 bases from V and 0 bases from J, with 11 bases in between. The V gene's germline CDR1 is MGHRA and CDR2 YSYEKL. The CDR3 has 16 residues. CDR3 sequence (DNA): TGCGCCAGCAGCCAAAGACAGGTTGTCTCTGGAAACACCATATATTTT. It is translated as CASSQRQVVSGNTIYF.

This chain links TRBV3-1 (or the pseudogene TRBV3-2) with TRBJ1-1, with 11 nucleotides matching TRBD1. The V segment lost 1 base and the J segment 0 bases; nucleotides outside the gene matches: 7. This CDR3 has 18 amino acids. Germline CDR1 reads LGHDT; CDR2 reads YNNKEL (reference sequence). The CDR3 region is CASSQAGTGGRLNTEAFF. The DNA for the CDR3 is TGTGCCAGCAGCCAAGCTGGGACAGGGGGTAGATTGAACACTGAAGCTTTCTTT.

The chain recombines TRBV3-1 (or the pseudogene TRBV3-2) with TRBJ1-2; D may be TRBD1 (5 bases). This CDR3 has 13 amino acids. The ends were cut back, 0 bases at V and 7 bases at J, with 9 bases in the middle. Germline V gene lookup returns CDR1 LGHDT and CDR2 YNNKEL (reference sequence). CDR3 nucleotide sequence: TGTGCCAGCAGCCAAGATAACAGGCTTGGCTACACCTTC. This encodes CASSQDNRLGYTF.

The genes are TRBV30 and TRBJ2-5, with 8 positions matching TRBD2. Germline loops: CDR1 GTSNPN, CDR2 SVGIG (reference sequence). CDR3 size: 15 residues. The V segment lost 0 bases and the J segment 5 bases; nucleotides outside the gene matches: 8. CDR3 sequence: CAWSVGGGPSETQYF. The DNA for the CDR3 is TGTGCCTGGAGTGTTGGCGGGGGGCCCAGTGAGACCCAGTACTTC.

This clone was observed a handful of times. The rearrangement links TRBV6-4 to TRBJ2-7, with D possibly TRBD2 on 5 matching bases. Per the germline V gene, CDR1 is MRHNA and CDR2 is SNTAGT. The length of the CDR3 is 11 residues. Trimming removed 7 bases from V and 3 bases from J, with 7 bases in between. CDR3 in DNA: TGTGCCAGCAAGGACTTCTACGAGCAGTACTTC. This translates into CASKDFYEQYF.

The V call is TRBV5-6, the J call TRBJ2-2, with 8 bases matching TRBD1. The CDR3 contains 17 residues. The germline V gene has CDR1 SGHDT and CDR2 YYEEEE. V lost 1 base, J lost 6 bases, and 11 bases stayed unmatched. The CDR3 DNA is TGTGCCAGCAGCTTGCCCATAGGACAGGGCGGGGCCGGGGAGCTGTTTTTT. Translating it yields CASSLPIGQGGAGELFF. The entire variable domain, with the rest obtained from reference TRBV5-6 and TRBJ2-2, is as follows: DAGVTQSPTHLIKTRGQQVTLRCSPKSGHDTVSWYQQALGQGPQFIFQYYEEEERQRGNFPDRFSGHQFPNYSSELNVNALLLGDSALYLCASSLPIGQGGAGELFFGEGSRLTVL.

The rearrangement links TRBV25-1 to TRBJ2-7; weak D call: TRBD1 (5 bases). V lost 3 bases and J lost 5, with 17 bases in between. CDR1 and CDR2 from the germline V gene are MGHDK and SYGVNS. The length of the CDR3 is 15 residues. This CDR3 is CASSDAFPKGHEQYF. The CDR3 DNA follows: TGTGCCAGCAGTGACGCCTTCCCGAAGGGGCACGAGCAGTACTTC.

The chain recombines TRBV6-5 with TRBJ2-1; TRBD1 aligns across 7 bases. The J segment lost 1 base and the V segment lost 2 bases, leaving 2 bases of the junction unmatched. In germline, CDR1 is MNHEY, CDR2 SVGAGI. This CDR3 is 15 amino acids long. In nucleotides, the CDR3 is TGTGCCAGCAGTTACGAGGGGGCGTCCTACAATGAGCAGTTCTTC. It yields the protein CASSYEGASYNEQFF.

This chain connects TRBV7-9 to TRBJ2-7, with 8 bases identical to TRBD1. Germline assignment: CDR1 SEHNR and CDR2 FQNEAQ (reference sequence). After removal of 5 bases from V and 5 bases from J, the junction contained 8 bases not matched to a gene. CDR3 length: 14 amino acids. CDR3 nucleotide sequence: TGTGCCAGCAGCCCCGGACAGGGTATCGACGAGCAGTACTTC. Its translation is CASSPGQGIDEQYF.

The chain couples TRBV23-1 to TRBJ2-2; 7 bases fit TRBD2. TRBV23-1 is an ORF for which the function is uncertain. Germline trimming cut 7 bases from V and 0 bases from J; bases unmatched to any gene: 8. This CDR3 contains 16 residues. CDR3 DNA sequence: TGCGCCAGCACAGAGGGGAGGGGCGCGAACACCGGGGAGCTGTTTTTT. Encoded protein: CASTEGRGANTGELFF.

This chain uses TRBV28 with TRBJ2-4, with 8 bases lining up with TRBD2. Germline CDR1 reads MDHEN; CDR2 reads SYDVKM. This CDR3 is built from 17 residues. Trimming removed 8 bases from V and 3 bases from J; junction bases left unmatched: 15. The CDR3, as DNA: TGTGCCAGCGGCCCGGGGGGGCCGAGTGTGGGCAAAAACATTCAGTACTTC. The encoded protein is CASGPGGPSVGKNIQYF.

This chain connects TRBV7-3 to TRBJ2-1; D remains ambiguous. This CDR3 is built from 16 residues. Trimming pared 5 bases from V and 0 bases from J, leaving 14 bases between. CDR1 and CDR2 (germline): SGHTA, FQGTGA. The CDR3 nucleotides read TGTGCCAGCAGCCGCGCCCCCGCGAGCTCCTACAATGAGCAGTTCTTC. Translation: CASSRAPASSYNEQFF.

The J gene is TRBJ2-1, the V gene TRBV3-1 (or the pseudogene TRBV3-2); 8 bases are a match to TRBD1. Germline CDR1 LGHDT, CDR2 YNNKEL (reference sequence). The CDR3 is 16 residues long. V dropped 4 bases and J dropped 7; count of bases not matched to a gene: 12. The DNA for the CDR3 is TGTGCCAGCAGCCCTCGTCTCGGTCAGGGGGCAAATGAGCAGTTCTTC. This sequence encodes CASSPRLGQGANEQFF.

This chain links TRBV6-5 with TRBJ1-6; 9 nucleotides align to TRBD1. After removal of 6 bases from V and 7 bases from J, the junction contained 7 bases not matched to a gene. In germline, CDR1 is MNHEY, CDR2 SVGAGI. The CDR3 contains 15 residues. The CDR3 loop is CASSGQTGGNSPLHF. As DNA, the CDR3 is TGTGCCAGCAGCGGCCAGACAGGGGGGAATTCACCCCTCCACTTT.

The rearrangement uses TRBV5-8 and TRBJ2-4; possibly TRBD1 for D (7 bases). Germline V CDR1 and CDR2: SGHTS, YDEGEE. The CDR3 is 19 residues long. V gave up 3 bases and J gave up 0 bases, with 22 bases separating them. CDR3 protein: CASSWPDRAGGLAKNIQYF. The CDR3 nucleotides read TGTGCCAGCAGCTGGCCTGACAGGGCAGGGGGGTTAGCCAAAAACATTCAGTACTTC.

The V call is TRBV5-1, the J call TRBJ1-2; TRBD1 aligns across 7 bases. Germline lookup yields CDR1 SGHRS and CDR2 YFSETQ. CDR3 length: 14 amino acids. The V gene end was trimmed by 4 bases and the J gene end by 4 bases; junction bases not matched to a gene: 7. Here the CDR3 reads CASSPTGDSYGYTF. The CDR3, as DNA: TGCGCCAGCAGCCCTACAGGGGATTCCTATGGCTACACCTTC.

The chain employs TRBV5-1 and TRBJ2-3; no definite D call. Germline-derived CDR1 and CDR2 are SGHRS and YFSETQ. Trimming removed 0 bases from V and 2 bases from J, with 10 bases in between. This CDR3 contains 15 residues. CDR3 region: CASSLVDDFTDTQYF. For the CDR3, the DNA is TGCGCCAGCAGCTTGGTCGACGACTTCACAGATACGCAGTATTTT.